This T cell receptor beta chain was identified in a study of cytotoxic CD8 clonotypes in ibrutinib-treated CLL. The source of about 2 micrograms of genomic DNA for TCR beta libraries was cryopreserved PBMCs. Produced via immunoSEQ multiplex PCR; TCRdb's table is partial and in-frame only. Here the sample spans 50,000 or so clones, around four fifths being singletons. Per germline, CDR1 SGHVS and CDR2 FNYEAQ. The CDR3 covers 14 residues. Trimming cost V 1 base and J 1 base, with 7 bases left between them. Specimen: PBMCs, collected after 24 months of ibrutinib treatment. This TCR derives from a human donor with chronic lymphocytic leukemia. V usage is TRBV7-6 and J usage is TRBJ2-5; D gene uncertain. CDR3 bases: TGTGCCAGCAGCTTAGGAGGCACCCAAGAGACCCAGTACTTC. The encoded protein is CASSLGGTQETQYF.